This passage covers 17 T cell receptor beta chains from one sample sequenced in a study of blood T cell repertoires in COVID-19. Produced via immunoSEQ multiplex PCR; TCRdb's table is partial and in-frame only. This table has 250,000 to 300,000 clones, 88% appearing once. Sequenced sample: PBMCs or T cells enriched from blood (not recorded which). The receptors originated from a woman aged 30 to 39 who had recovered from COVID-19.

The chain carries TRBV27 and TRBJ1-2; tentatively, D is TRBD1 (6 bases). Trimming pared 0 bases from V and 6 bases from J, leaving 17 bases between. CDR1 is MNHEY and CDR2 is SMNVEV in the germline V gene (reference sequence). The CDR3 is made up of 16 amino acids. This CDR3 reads CASSLSRGGLINGYTF. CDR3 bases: TGTGCCAGCAGTTTATCACGGGGGGGGCTTATAAATGGCTACACCTTC.

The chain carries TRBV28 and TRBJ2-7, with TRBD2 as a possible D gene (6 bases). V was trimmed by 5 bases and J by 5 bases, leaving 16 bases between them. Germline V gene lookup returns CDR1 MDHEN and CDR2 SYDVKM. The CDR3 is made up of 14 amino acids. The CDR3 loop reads CASSRWRENNEQYF. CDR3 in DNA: TGTGCCAGCAGTCGATGGAGGGAGAACAACGAGCAGTACTTC.

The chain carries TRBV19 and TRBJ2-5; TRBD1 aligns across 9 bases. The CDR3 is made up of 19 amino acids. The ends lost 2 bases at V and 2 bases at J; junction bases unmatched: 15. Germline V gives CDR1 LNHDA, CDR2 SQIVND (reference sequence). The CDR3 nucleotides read TGTGCCAGTAGTATAAGGCGTCGGGGAACAGGGGGCCCGCAAGAGACCCAGTACTTC. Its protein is CASSIRRRGTGGPQETQYF.

The CDR3 DNA reads TGTGCCAGCAGCGTAGTTGGGGCGGGAGGCTATGGCTACACCTTC. It encodes CASSVVGAGGYGYTF. The rearrangement links TRBV9 to TRBJ1-2, with D perhaps TRBD1 (5 bases). V was shortened by 0 bases and J by 4 bases, with 13 bases between the two germline ends. The CDR3 loop spans 15 amino acids. Germline-derived CDR1 and CDR2 are SGDLS and YYNGEE.

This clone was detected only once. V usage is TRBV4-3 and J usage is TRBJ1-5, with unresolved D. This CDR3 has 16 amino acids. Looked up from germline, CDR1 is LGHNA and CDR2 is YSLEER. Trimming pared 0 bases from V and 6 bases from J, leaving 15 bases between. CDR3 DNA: TGCGCCAGCAGCCAAGATCGCACGGGGATCACTCAGCCCCAGCATTTT. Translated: CASSQDRTGITQPQHF.

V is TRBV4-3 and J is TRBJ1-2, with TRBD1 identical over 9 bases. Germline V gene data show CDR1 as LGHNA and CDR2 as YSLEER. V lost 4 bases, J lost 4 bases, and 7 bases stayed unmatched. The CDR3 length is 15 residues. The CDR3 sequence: CASSPLTGGGYGYTF. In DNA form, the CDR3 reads TGCGCCAGCAGCCCCCTTACAGGGGGCGGCTATGGCTACACCTTC.

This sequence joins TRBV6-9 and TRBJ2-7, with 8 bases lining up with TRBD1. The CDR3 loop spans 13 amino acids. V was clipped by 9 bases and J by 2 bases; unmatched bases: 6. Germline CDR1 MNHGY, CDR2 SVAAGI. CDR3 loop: CARLDRAPYEQYF. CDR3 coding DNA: TGTGCCAGGCTGGACAGGGCGCCCTACGAGCAGTACTTC.

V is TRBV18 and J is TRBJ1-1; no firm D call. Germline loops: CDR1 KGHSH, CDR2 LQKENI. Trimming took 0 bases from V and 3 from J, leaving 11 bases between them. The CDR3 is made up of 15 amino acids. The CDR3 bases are TGTGCCAGCTCACCACCGTCCGGCCAGGACACTGAAGCTTTCTTT. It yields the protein CASSPPSGQDTEAFF.

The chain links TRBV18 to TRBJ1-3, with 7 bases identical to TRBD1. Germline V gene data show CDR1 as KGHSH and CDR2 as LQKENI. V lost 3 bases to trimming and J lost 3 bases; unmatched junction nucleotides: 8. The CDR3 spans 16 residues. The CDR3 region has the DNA TGTGCCAGCTCACCGATGACGACAGGGATTGGAAACACCATATATTTT. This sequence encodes CASSPMTTGIGNTIYF.

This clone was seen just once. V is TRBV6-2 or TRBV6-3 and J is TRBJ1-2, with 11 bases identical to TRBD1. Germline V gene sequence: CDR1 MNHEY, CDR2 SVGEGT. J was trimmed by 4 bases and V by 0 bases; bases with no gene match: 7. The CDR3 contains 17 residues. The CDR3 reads CASSYSRRTGGVYGYTF. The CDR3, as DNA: TGTGCCAGCAGTTACTCGAGGCGGACAGGGGGCGTCTATGGCTACACCTTC.

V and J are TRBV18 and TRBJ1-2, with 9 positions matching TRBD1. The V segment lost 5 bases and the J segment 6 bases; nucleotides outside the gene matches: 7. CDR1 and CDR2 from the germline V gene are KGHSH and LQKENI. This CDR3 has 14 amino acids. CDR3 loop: CASSLTGGEDGYTF. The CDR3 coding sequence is TGTGCCAGCTCATTAACAGGGGGCGAAGATGGCTACACCTTC.

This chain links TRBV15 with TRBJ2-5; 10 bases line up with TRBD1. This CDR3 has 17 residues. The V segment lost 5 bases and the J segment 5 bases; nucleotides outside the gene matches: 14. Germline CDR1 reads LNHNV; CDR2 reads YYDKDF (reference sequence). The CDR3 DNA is TGTGCCACCAGCGGAGCCCGGGACAGGGGACCGGGGGAGACCCAGTACTTC. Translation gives CATSGARDRGPGETQYF.

The CDR3 sequence: CASSLATGDYYGYTF. DNA of the CDR3: TGTGCCAGCAGCTTAGCAACAGGCGATTACTATGGCTACACCTTC. This rearrangement joins TRBV11-2 to TRBJ1-2; perhaps TRBD1 as D (5 bases). The CDR3 is made up of 15 amino acids. CDR1 is SGHAT and CDR2 is FQNNGV in the germline V gene. V lost 1 base, J lost 3 bases, and 12 bases lay in between. Supplemented by reference TRBV11-2 and TRBJ1-2, the full variable domain reads EAGVAQSPRYKIIEKRQSVAFWCNPISGHATLYWYQQILGQGPKLLIQFQNNGVVDDSQLPKDRFSAERLKGVDSTLKIQPAKLEDSAVYLCASSLATGDYYGYTFGSGTRLTVV.

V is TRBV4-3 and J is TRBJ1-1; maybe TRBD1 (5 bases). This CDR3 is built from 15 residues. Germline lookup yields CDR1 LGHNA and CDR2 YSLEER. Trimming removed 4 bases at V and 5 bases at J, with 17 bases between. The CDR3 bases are TGCGCCAGCAGCCGAGCAGCAGGGTCTTGGACTGAAGCTTTCTTT. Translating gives CASSRAAGSWTEAFF.

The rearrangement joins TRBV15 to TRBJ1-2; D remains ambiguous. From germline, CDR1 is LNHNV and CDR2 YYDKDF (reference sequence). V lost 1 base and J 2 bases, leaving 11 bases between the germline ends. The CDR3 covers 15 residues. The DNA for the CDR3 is TGTGCCACCAGCAGAGGTAATACGGAGAACTATGGCTACACCTTC. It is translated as CATSRGNTENYGYTF.

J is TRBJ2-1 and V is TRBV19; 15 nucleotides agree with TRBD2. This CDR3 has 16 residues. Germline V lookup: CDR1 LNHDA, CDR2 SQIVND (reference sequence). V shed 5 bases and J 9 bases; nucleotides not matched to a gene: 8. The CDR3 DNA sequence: TGTGCCAGTAGTGCACCGGGACTAGCGGGAGGTCGTGAGCAGTTCTTC. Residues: CASSAPGLAGGREQFF.

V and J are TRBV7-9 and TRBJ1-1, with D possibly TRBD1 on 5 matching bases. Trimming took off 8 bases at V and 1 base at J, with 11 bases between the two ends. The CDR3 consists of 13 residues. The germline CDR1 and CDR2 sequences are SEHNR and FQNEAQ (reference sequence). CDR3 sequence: CASGPQGNTEAFF. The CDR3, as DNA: TGTGCCAGCGGACCTCAGGGGAACACTGAAGCTTTCTTT.